The next 10 T cell receptor beta chains were all read from a single sample in a study of T cell repertoires in cytomegalovirus infection. TCRdb re-analysed the reads in MiXCR, keeping a single row per CDR3 protein. The sample has around 280,000 distinct CDR3 sequences, roughly an eighth seen once. Material: PBMCs. Every receptor here comes from a human donor in good health (CMV status not recorded). Some clones in this sample may be carry-over from other donors' samples.

This clonotype was observed a few times. This CDR3 reads CASRSRKGSSYEQYF. The CDR3, as DNA: TGTGCCAGCCGGAGCCGGAAGGGTTCCTCCTACGAGCAGTACTTC. The rearrangement uses TRBV27 and TRBJ2-7; D is undetermined. The germline CDR1 and CDR2 sequences are MNHEY and SMNVEV (reference sequence). This CDR3 comprises 15 residues. Between the trimmed V and J ends, which lost 8 bases and 0 bases, there was a span of 17 bases.

The chain combines TRBV5-6 with TRBJ1-1; D remains ambiguous. The CDR3 is 13 amino acids. Trimming took off 7 bases at V and 0 bases at J, with 10 bases between the two ends. Germline CDR1 reads SGHDT; CDR2 reads YYEEEE. The CDR3 here is CASGRDLNTEAFF. CDR3 bases: TGTGCCAGCGGCCGCGACCTGAACACTGAAGCTTTCTTT.

There are many counts of this clonotype. The genes are TRBV7-9 and TRBJ2-1; TRBD2 matches 9 bases. Looked up from germline, CDR1 is SEHNR and CDR2 is FQNEAQ (reference sequence). The CDR3 is 19 amino acids. With V trimmed by 3 bases and J by 0 bases, 12 bases remained unmatched. The chain's CDR3 is CASSLGGRAGFSSYNEQFF. For the CDR3, the DNA is TGTGCCAGCAGCTTGGGCGGGAGGGCCGGATTTAGCTCCTACAATGAGCAGTTCTTC. The variable domain in full, completed from reference TRBV7-9 and TRBJ2-1, reads DTGVSQNPRHKITKRGQNVTFRCDPISEHNRLYWYRQTLGQGPEFLTYFQNEAQLEKSRLLSDRFSAERPKGSFSTLEIQRTEQGDSAMYLCASSLGGRAGFSSYNEQFFGPGTRLTVL.

This clonotype occurred many times. The chain joins TRBV7-2 to TRBJ2-3; D is ambiguous. CDR1 and CDR2 from the germline V gene are SGHTA and FQGNSA. V was shortened by 2 bases and J by 0 bases, with 9 bases between the two germline ends. This CDR3 is 15 amino acids long. The CDR3 DNA reads as TGTGCCAGCAGCTTAACAACAATTAGCACAGATACGCAGTATTTT. Translating it yields CASSLTTISTDTQYF.

This chain uses TRBV11-2 with TRBJ1-2; weak D call: TRBD1 (5 bases). The germline CDR1 and CDR2 sequences are SGHAT and FQNNGV. V was trimmed by 5 bases and J by 3 bases, leaving 28 bases between them. The CDR3 runs to 19 residues. CDR3 in amino acids: CASSDIGLQVSDSHYGYTF. The CDR3 bases are TGTGCCAGCAGCGATATTGGTCTACAGGTCAGCGACAGCCACTATGGCTACACCTTC.

The rearrangement links TRBV7-9 to TRBJ2-7; no clear D. In germline, CDR1 is SEHNR, CDR2 FQNEAQ (reference sequence). This CDR3 has 12 residues. V was cut by 8 bases and J by 5 bases, with 13 bases left in between. Here the CDR3 DNA reads TGTGCCAGCGCCGAGAGTGAGCACGAGCAGTACTTC. Translation gives CASAESEHEQYF.

This chain links TRBV6-2 or TRBV6-3 with TRBJ1-1, with D tentatively TRBD1 (5 bases). With 5 bases removed from V and 3 bases from J, the gap between germline ends came to 16 bases. Germline V lookup: CDR1 MNHEY, CDR2 SVGEGT. This CDR3 comprises 15 residues. The CDR3 reads CASSGGWASDTEAFF. The CDR3 nucleotides are TGTGCCAGCAGTGGGGGGTGGGCCTCGGACACTGAAGCTTTCTTT.

This clonotype was observed a handful of times. The chain combines TRBV20-1 with TRBJ2-7; D assignment may be TRBD1 or TRBD2 (5 bases each). CDR1 and CDR2 (germline): DFQATT, SNEGSKA (reference sequence). V shed 0 bases and J shed 0 bases, with 12 bases lying between them. This CDR3 contains 15 residues. The CDR3 reads CSARDASGSSYEQYF. The CDR3 nucleotides read TGCAGTGCTAGAGATGCGTCAGGGAGCTCCTACGAGCAGTACTTC.

This clonotype turned up a few times. The chain joins TRBV4-1 to TRBJ1-2; D gene uncertain. Trimming removed 7 bases from V and 5 bases from J, with 20 bases in between. CDR3 size: 15 residues. Germline CDR1 and CDR2: MGHRA and YSYEKL. CDR3 coding DNA: TGCGCCAGCACCCCACCCGGCGCTCCCGGGTATGGCTACACCTTC. Translation gives CASTPPGAPGYGYTF.

V is TRBV3-1 and J is TRBJ2-1; no clear D. The ends were cut back, 6 bases at V and 5 bases at J, with 11 bases in the middle. CDR3 size: 13 residues. The germline V gene has CDR1 LGHDT and CDR2 YNNKEL (reference sequence). The CDR3 nucleotides read TGTGCCAGCAGTCAAAGGAGCCACAATGAGCAGTTCTTC. Translation gives CASSQRSHNEQFF.